The sequence of this T cell receptor (beta chain) was determined in a study of cytomegalovirus exposure and HLA in healthy donors. Overall study results and limits: Cytomegalovirus status was reportedly diagnosed by the classifier with high specificity and sensitivity.

It was the approximately 130-subject validation cohort, separate from the approximately 680-subject first cohort, to which the donors belonged. The CDR3 has 16 amino acids. Between the trimmed V and J ends, which lost 1 base and 0 bases, there was a span of 10 bases. Germline CDR1 and CDR2: SGHVS and FNYEAQ. Sequencing was performed with immunoSEQ multiplex PCR; in TCRdb, only in-frame clones are kept and a portion is missing. This sample has 100,000 to 150,000 clones, with around 90% found just once. To note about this clone: The antigen is not known.

This receptor was taken from a woman between 18 and 29 years old in good health and CMV-seronegative. The V and J genes are TRBV7-6 and TRBJ1-3; D unclear. Source material: PBMCs. The CDR3 sequence is CASSLEAVGSGNTIYF. CDR3 coding DNA: TGTGCCAGCAGCTTAGAGGCGGTCGGCTCTGGAAACACCATATATTTT. Variable domain in full (rest from reference TRBV7-6 and TRBJ1-3): GAGVSQSPRYKVTKRGQDVALRCDPISGHVSLYWYRQALGQGPEFLTYFNYEAQQDKSGLPNDRFSAERPEGSISTLTIQRTEQRDSAMYRCASSLEAVGSGNTIYFGEGSWLTVV.